This TCR beta chain was retrieved from a study of spatial heterogeneity in lung cancer. Study as a whole: Beta-chain sequences consistently outnumbered alpha-chain sequences in detection. Raw sequencing reads included, on average, more than 8.5 appearances of each unique TCR and UMI combination.

This clonotype was counted at least ten times. TCRdb redid the calling of the 5' RACE reads with MiXCR, one entry per CDR3 protein. The repertoire holds about 38,000 distinct CDR3 sequences, with 4% to 6% as singletons. This sample's time point: sample taken at primary tumor resection. Unsorted samples of tumor, nontumor lung or frozen PBMC had their whole RNA sequenced. A total of under 80 untreated early-stage non-small cell lung cancer patients served as donors. This CDR3 is 14 amino acids long. The germline V gene encodes CDR1 MNHEY and CDR2 SVGAGI. Trimming left V 4 bases short and J 3 bases short, with 12 bases between.

The receptor's source is a female donor with early-stage non-small cell lung cancer. The material was PBMCs, obtained at surgery. The chain uses TRBV6-5 and TRBJ1-2; no definite D call. The CDR3 sequence is CASSSDMGYYGYTF. In DNA form, the CDR3 reads TGTGCCAGCAGTTCCGACATGGGGTACTATGGCTACACCTTC.